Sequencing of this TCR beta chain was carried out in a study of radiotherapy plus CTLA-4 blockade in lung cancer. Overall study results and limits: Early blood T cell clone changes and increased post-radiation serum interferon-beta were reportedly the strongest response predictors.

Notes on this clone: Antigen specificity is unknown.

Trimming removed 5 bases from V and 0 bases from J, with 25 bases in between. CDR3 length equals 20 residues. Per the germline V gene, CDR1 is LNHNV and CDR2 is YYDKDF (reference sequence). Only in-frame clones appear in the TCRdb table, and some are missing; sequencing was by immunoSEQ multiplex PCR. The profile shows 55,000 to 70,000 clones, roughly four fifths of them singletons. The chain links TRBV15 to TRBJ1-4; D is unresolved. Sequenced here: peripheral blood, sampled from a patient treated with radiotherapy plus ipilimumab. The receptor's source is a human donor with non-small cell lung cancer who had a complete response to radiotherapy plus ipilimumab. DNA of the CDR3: TGTGCCACCAGCCGCCTTCCACGTCTAGGCTGGCTCACAACTAATGAAAAACTGTTTTTT. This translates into CATSRLPRLGWLTTNEKLFF.